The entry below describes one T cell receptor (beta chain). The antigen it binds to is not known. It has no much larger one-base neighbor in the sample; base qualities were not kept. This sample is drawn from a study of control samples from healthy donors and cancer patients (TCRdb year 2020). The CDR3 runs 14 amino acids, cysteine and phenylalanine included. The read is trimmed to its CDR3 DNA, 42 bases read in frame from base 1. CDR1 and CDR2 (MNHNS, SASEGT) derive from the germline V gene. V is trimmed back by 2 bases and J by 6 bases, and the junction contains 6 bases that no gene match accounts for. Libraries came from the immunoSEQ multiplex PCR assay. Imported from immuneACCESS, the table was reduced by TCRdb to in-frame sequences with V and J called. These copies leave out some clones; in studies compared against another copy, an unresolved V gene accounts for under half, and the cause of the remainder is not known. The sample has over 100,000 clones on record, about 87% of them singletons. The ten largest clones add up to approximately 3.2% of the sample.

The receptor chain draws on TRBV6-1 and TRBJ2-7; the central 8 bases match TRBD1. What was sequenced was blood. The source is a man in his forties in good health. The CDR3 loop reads CASSETQGASEQYF. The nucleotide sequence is TGTGCCAGCAGTGAAACCCAGGGGGCGAGCGAGCAGTACTTC.